This T cell receptor (beta chain) was documented in a study of blood T cells in healthy people across ages. General observations from the study: Per-million-T-cell TCR beta diversity fell roughly linearly with age. Naive CD4+ cell counts and diversity both ran higher in long-lived than in aged donors.

As to this clonotype: What it recognizes is unknown.

Total RNA extracted from each sample amounted to at least 6 micrograms. This CDR3 comprises 17 residues. Germline V gene lookup returns CDR1 MDHEN and CDR2 SYDVKM. The V gene end was trimmed by 1 base and the J gene end by 4 bases; junction bases not matched to a gene: 10. Sample-barcoded 5' priming and a J-beta primer mix drove a second PCR of 7 to 11 cycles. TCRdb fed the 5' RACE reads into MiXCR, producing one record per CDR3 protein. Of roughly 800,000 distinct CDR3 sequences listed, approximately 55% are singletons. This clonotype was sampled from a man aged 80 or over in good health. The source material was blood. V and J are TRBV28 and TRBJ1-1; 9 bases line up with TRBD1. CDR3: CASSLFGQGTFGTEAFF. CDR3 coding DNA: TGTGCCAGCAGTTTATTTGGACAGGGGACTTTTGGCACTGAAGCTTTCTTT.